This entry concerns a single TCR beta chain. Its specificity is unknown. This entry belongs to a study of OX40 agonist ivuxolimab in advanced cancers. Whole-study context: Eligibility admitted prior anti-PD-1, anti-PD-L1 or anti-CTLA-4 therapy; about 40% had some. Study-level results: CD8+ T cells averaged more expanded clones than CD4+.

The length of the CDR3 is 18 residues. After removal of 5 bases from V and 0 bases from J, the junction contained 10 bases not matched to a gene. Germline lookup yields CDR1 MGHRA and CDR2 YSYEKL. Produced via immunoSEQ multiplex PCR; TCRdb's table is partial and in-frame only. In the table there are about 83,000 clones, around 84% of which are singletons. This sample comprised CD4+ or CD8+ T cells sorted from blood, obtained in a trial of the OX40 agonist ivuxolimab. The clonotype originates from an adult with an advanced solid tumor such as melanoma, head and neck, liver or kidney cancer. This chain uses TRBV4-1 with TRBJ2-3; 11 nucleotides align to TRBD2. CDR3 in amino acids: CASSSPGLAGGSTDTQYF. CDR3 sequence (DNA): TGCGCCAGCAGCTCTCCAGGGCTAGCGGGGGGCAGCACAGATACGCAGTATTTT.